Shown below are 19 T cell receptor beta chains from a single sample sequenced in a study of T cells of healthy individuals. MiXCR, applied by TCRdb to the 5' RACE reads, yields one record per CDR3 protein. The sample carries around 98,000 distinct CDR3 sequences, 15% to 20% recorded once. These receptor sequences come from a human donor in good health.

Only a few counts were recorded for this clonotype. The chain has TRBV7-2 and TRBJ2-7; maybe TRBD2 (7 bases). This CDR3 is 13 amino acids long. V lost 6 bases and J 6 bases, leaving 15 bases between the germline ends. From germline, CDR1 is SGHTA and CDR2 FQGNSA. The CDR3: CASRDGGRSEQYF. The CDR3 nucleotides are TGTGCCAGCAGAGACGGGGGGCGTTCCGAGCAGTACTTC.

At least ten counts were recorded for this clonotype. The V gene is TRBV19, the J gene TRBJ1-5; the D gene is possibly TRBD1 (6 bases). This CDR3 comprises 16 residues. CDR1 and CDR2 (germline): LNHDA, SQIVND (reference sequence). The ends were cut back, 3 bases at V and 0 bases at J, with 12 bases in the middle. DNA for the CDR3: TGTGCCAGTAGTATGAGGGGGAGGAATAGCAATCAGCCCCAGCATTTT. Amino acids: CASSMRGRNSNQPQHF.

This clonotype was detected a few times. The V call is TRBV7-8, the J call TRBJ2-3, with 7 bases lining up with TRBD2. With V trimmed by 3 bases and J by 1 base, 4 bases remained unmatched. The germline gives CDR1 SGHVS, CDR2 FQNEAQ. The CDR3 is 15 residues long. The CDR3 reads CASSFGLVGTDTQYF. The CDR3 DNA sequence: TGTGCCAGCAGCTTCGGACTAGTTGGCACAGATACGCAGTATTTT. The full variable domain, in which reference TRBV7-8 and TRBJ2-3 provide the parts outside the CDR3, is GAGVSQSPRYKVAKRGQDVALRCDPISGHVSLFWYQQALGQGPEFLTYFQNEAQLDKSGLPSDRFFAERPEGSVSTLKIQRTQQEDSAVYLCASSFGLVGTDTQYFGPGTRLTVL.

The chain joins TRBV25-1 to TRBJ1-4; D ambiguous. This CDR3 comprises 12 residues. V shed 3 bases and J shed 2 bases, with 1 base lying between them. The germline V gene has CDR1 MGHDK and CDR2 SYGVNS. DNA for the CDR3: TGTGCCAGCAGTGAGACTAATGAAAAACTGTTTTTT. Amino acid sequence: CASSETNEKLFF.

In its sample, this clonotype was seen a few times. The CDR3 region is CASRQESNQPQHF. Here the CDR3 DNA reads TGTGCCAGTAGACAGGAGAGCAATCAGCCCCAGCATTTT. The chain employs TRBV2 and TRBJ1-5; D might be TRBD1 (6 bases). V lost 9 bases, J lost 1 base, and 10 bases lay in between. The germline V gene has CDR1 SNHLY and CDR2 FYNNEI. The CDR3 is 13 residues long.

This clonotype was picked up a small number of times. The rearrangement uses TRBV29-1 and TRBJ2-3, with 11 bases fitting TRBD2. V was clipped by 8 bases and J by 4 bases; unmatched bases: 8. CDR3 length equals 14 residues. Germline V gene sequence: CDR1 SQVTM, CDR2 ANQGSEA. The CDR3 reads CSSLAGGRPDTQYF. The CDR3 DNA is TGCAGCTCATTAGCGGGAGGGCGGCCAGATACGCAGTATTTT.

The gene calls are TRBV3-1 and TRBJ2-1; 12 nucleotides line up with TRBD2. The CDR3 runs to 18 residues. Per the germline V gene, CDR1 is LGHDT and CDR2 is YNNKEL (reference sequence). V shed 2 bases, J shed 2 bases, and the junction held 7 bases outside the gene matches. This chain's CDR3 is CASSQSLAGGFAYNEQFF. CDR3 nucleotides: TGTGCCAGCAGCCAATCTCTAGCGGGGGGGTTCGCCTACAATGAGCAGTTCTTC.

This clonotype has more than one count but fewer than ten. The chain links TRBV19 to TRBJ2-1; D unclear. Germline V CDR1 and CDR2: LNHDA, SQIVND (reference sequence). The CDR3 loop spans 15 amino acids. Trimming left V 5 bases short and J 0 bases short, with 11 bases between. CDR3 sequence reads: CASSVTPSSYNEQFF. The CDR3 nucleotides read TGTGCCAGTAGTGTGACCCCGAGCTCCTACAATGAGCAGTTCTTC.

The V gene is TRBV6-5, the J gene TRBJ1-3, with D uncertain. From germline, CDR1 is MNHEY and CDR2 SVGAGI. Trimming removed 2 bases at V and 2 bases at J, with 7 bases between. The CDR3 loop spans 14 amino acids. The CDR3 loop is CASSYRSTGNTIYF. The CDR3 nucleotides are TGTGCCAGCAGTTACCGGAGTACTGGAAACACCATATATTTT.

This clonotype was seen many times. The chain employs TRBV4-2 and TRBJ2-7, with 9 bases that match TRBD2. J was trimmed by 6 bases and V by 0 bases; bases with no gene match: 9. The germline V gene encodes CDR1 LGHNA and CDR2 YNFKEQ. The CDR3 is 16 residues long. The CDR3 spells CASSQESASGTGEQYF. The CDR3 coding sequence is TGTGCCAGCAGCCAAGAGTCGGCTAGCGGGACGGGCGAGCAGTACTTC.

This clonotype appeared many times. V usage is TRBV6-6 and J usage is TRBJ2-7; D unresolved. The CDR3 has 14 residues. Germline CDR1 is MNHNY and CDR2 is SVGAGI (reference sequence). The V end was cut by 2 bases, the J end by 4 bases, with 12 bases between. The CDR3 protein is CASSYDLQSYEQYF. CDR3 nucleotides: TGTGCCAGCAGTTACGATCTACAGTCTTACGAGCAGTACTTC.

About this clonotype itself: A clone one base away is much larger, so this may be a read error. The V and J genes are TRBV13 and TRBJ2-3, with TRBD2 matching 9 bases. Germline V gene data show CDR1 as PRHDT and CDR2 as FYEKMQ (reference sequence). The length of the CDR3 is 15 residues. The chain's CDR3 is CVSSPGTSYADTQYF. CDR3 nucleotide sequence: TGTGTCAGCAGCCCGGGGACTAGCTACGCAGATACGCAGTATTTT.

This clonotype was counted many times. The rearrangement joins TRBV29-1 to TRBJ1-3; no definite D call. The germline CDR1 and CDR2 sequences are SQVTM and ANQGSEA. Trimming took 3 bases from V and 4 from J, leaving 7 bases between them. The CDR3 is 12 amino acids. This CDR3 reads CSVEAAGNTIYF. CDR3 sequence (DNA): TGCAGCGTTGAGGCAGCGGGAAACACCATATATTTT.

This clonotype was seen many times. The chain links TRBV4-3 to TRBJ2-7; 12 bases are a match to TRBD2. Germline trimming cut 4 bases from V and 6 bases from J; bases unmatched to any gene: 4. The CDR3 is made up of 14 amino acids. The germline V gene encodes CDR1 LGHNA and CDR2 YSLEER. The CDR3 here is CASSLSSGRGEQYF. CDR3 bases: TGCGCCAGCAGCCTATCTAGCGGGAGGGGCGAGCAGTACTTC.

This clonotype was recorded many times. V usage is TRBV7-2 and J usage is TRBJ2-1, with TRBD1 as a possible D gene (5 bases). Germline values: CDR1 SGHTA, CDR2 FQGNSA. The CDR3 contains 13 residues. Trimming took off 5 bases at V and 9 bases at J, with 14 bases between the two ends. The CDR3 loop reads CASSQGAGLEQFF. CDR3 DNA: TGTGCCAGCAGCCAAGGGGCAGGGCTTGAGCAGTTCTTC.

This clonotype was observed a few times. The CDR3 sequence is CASSPQGEPLHF. In DNA form, the CDR3 reads TGTGCCAGCTCACCACAGGGGGAACCCCTCCACTTT. The chain combines TRBV18 with TRBJ1-6; possibly TRBD1 for D (6 bases). Trimming left V 1 base short and J 12 bases short, with 7 bases between. The CDR3 runs 12 residues. Germline V lookup: CDR1 KGHSH, CDR2 LQKENI.

This clonotype has more than one count but fewer than ten. This chain links TRBV28 with TRBJ1-5; TRBD1 matches 11 bases. The CDR3 spans 13 residues. V lost 6 bases to trimming and J lost 7 bases; unmatched junction nucleotides: 2. Germline assignment: CDR1 MDHEN and CDR2 SYDVKM. The CDR3 DNA is TGTGCCAGCAGGGGACAGGGGGACCAGCCCCAGCATTTT. Its protein is CASRGQGDQPQHF. The whole variable domain, filled in from reference TRBV28 and TRBJ1-5, reads DVKVTQSSRYLVKRTGEKVFLECVQDMDHENMFWYRQDPGLGLRLIYFSYDVKMKEKGDIPEGYSVSREKKERFSLILESASTNQTSMYLCASRGQGDQPQHFGDGTRLSIL.

The chain has TRBV7-3 and TRBJ2-1; D gene uncertain. The V gene's germline CDR1 is SGHTA and CDR2 FQGTGA. The CDR3 contains 15 residues. Trimming took 0 bases from V and 0 from J, leaving 6 bases between them. The CDR3 bases are TGTGCCAGCAGCTTAACCCAGAGCTCCTACAATGAGCAGTTCTTC. Its translation is CASSLTQSSYNEQFF. The full variable domain, completed using reference TRBV7-3 and TRBJ2-1, is GAGVSQTPSNKVTEKGKYVELRCDPISGHTALYWYRQSLGQGPEFLIYFQGTGAADDSGLPNDRFFAVRPEGSVSTLKIQRTERGDSAVYLCASSLTQSSYNEQFFGPGTRLTVL.

The V call is TRBV7-9, the J call TRBJ2-5; D may match TRBD1 or TRBD2 (5 bases each). Germline V gene sequence: CDR1 SEHNR, CDR2 FQNEAQ (reference sequence). The CDR3 length is 16 residues. With 3 bases removed from V and 2 bases from J, the gap between germline ends came to 16 bases. CDR3 coding DNA: TGTGCCAGCAGCTTCTCGGGCCCCTGGGGGCAAGAGACCCAGTACTTC. Protein: CASSFSGPWGQETQYF.